Shown below are 18 T cell receptor beta chains from a single sample sequenced in a study of blood T cell repertoires in COVID-19. Assay: immunoSEQ multiplex PCR; the TCRdb copy retains only in-frame clones and omits some. The profile shows tens of thousands of clones, over 75% of them singletons. Sequences were obtained from peripheral blood. All receptors derive from a man of 80 years or more with acute or convalescent COVID-19.

V is TRBV24-1 and J is TRBJ2-3, with 9 bases identical to TRBD1. This CDR3 spans 13 amino acids. Germline CDR1 reads KGHDR; CDR2 reads SFDVKD. Unmatched junction bases numbered 2, after V lost 9 bases and J lost 2 bases. The CDR3 DNA sequence: TGTGCCACCGGACAGGGGATCACAGATACGCAGTATTTT. Translated: CATGQGITDTQYF.

With regard to this clone: The sample has other DNA sequences that encode this CDR3 too. The chain joins TRBV15 to TRBJ1-2; possibly TRBD1 for D (5 bases). Germline CDR1 is LNHNV and CDR2 is YYDKDF (reference sequence). CDR3 size: 13 residues. V was clipped by 1 base and J by 4 bases, with 7 bases between them. The CDR3 region has the DNA TGTGCCACCAGCAGAGGGGGCGGCTATGGCTACACCTTC. It codes for CATSRGGGYGYTF.

This clone was detected a few times. The CDR3 spells CASRDSYGYTF. In nucleotides, the CDR3 is TGTGCCAGCAGAGACAGCTATGGCTACACCTTC. This chain joins TRBV6-5 and TRBJ1-2; D is possibly TRBD1 (5 bases). This CDR3 region has 11 residues. Germline V gene sequence: CDR1 MNHEY, CDR2 SVGAGI. V shed 6 bases and J shed 4 bases, with 6 bases lying between them.

The chain recombines TRBV19 with TRBJ1-4; TRBD1 matches at 9 bases. The trim removed 8 bases at V and 6 bases at J, leaving 4 bases unmatched. The CDR3 contains 13 residues. From germline, CDR1 is LNHDA and CDR2 SQIVND (reference sequence). CDR3 nucleotides: TGTGCCAGTTCGGACAGGGGATATGAAAAACTGTTTTTT. This encodes CASSDRGYEKLFF.

This clone has only one observation. This chain links TRBV11-2 with TRBJ1-2, with 7 bases lining up with TRBD1. V lost 5 bases and J lost 5; bases outside the gene matches: 14. CDR3 size: 16 residues. CDR1 is SGHAT, CDR2 FQNNGV, per germline. CDR3 in DNA: TGTGCCAGCAGCCCGATTGCGCAGGGGGTTAGGTATGGCTACACCTTC. It encodes CASSPIAQGVRYGYTF.

The chain employs TRBV11-2 and TRBJ2-3; the match to TRBD1 covers 7 bases. The length of the CDR3 is 14 residues. Losses at the gene ends were 5 bases for V and 6 bases for J; bases not matched to a gene: 8. In germline, CDR1 is SGHAT, CDR2 FQNNGV. The DNA of the CDR3 is TGTGCCAGCAGCAAGGACGCCAGGGGGGATACGCAGTATTTT. Its translation is CASSKDARGDTQYF.

The V and J genes are TRBV10-3 and TRBJ1-1; D might be TRBD1 (6 bases). The ends were cut back, 9 bases at V and 4 bases at J, with 12 bases in the middle. CDR1 and CDR2 (germline): ENHRY, SYGVKD. CDR3 length equals 12 residues. The CDR3 nucleotides read TGTGCCATGGGACAACGCCGCACTGAAGCTTTCTTT. It codes for CAMGQRRTEAFF.

The chain is built from TRBV10-3 and TRBJ2-7; 9 nucleotides agree with TRBD1. The J segment lost 4 bases and the V segment lost 8 bases, leaving 3 bases of the junction unmatched. CDR3 size: 12 residues. Looked up from germline, CDR1 is ENHRY and CDR2 is SYGVKD. CDR3 sequence (DNA): TGTGCCATCGGGGGACAGGGTTACGAGCAGTACTTC. It specifies CAIGGQGYEQYF.

The genes are TRBV13 and TRBJ1-3; perhaps TRBD1 as D (6 bases). The CDR3 has 14 residues. Trimming left V 5 bases short and J 4 bases short, with 12 bases between. Per germline, CDR1 PRHDT and CDR2 FYEKMQ (reference sequence). CDR3 protein: CASSPRTAGNTIYF. CDR3 DNA: TGTGCCAGCAGCCCGAGGACAGCCGGAAACACCATATATTTT.

The rearrangement uses TRBV19 and TRBJ2-5, with 8 nucleotides matching TRBD1. V shed 2 bases, J shed 5 bases, and the junction held 13 bases outside the gene matches. This CDR3 contains 17 residues. The V gene's germline CDR1 is LNHDA and CDR2 SQIVND (reference sequence). CDR3 region: CASSISGRGPQGETQYF. CDR3 nucleotides: TGTGCCAGTAGTATATCCGGCAGGGGGCCCCAGGGGGAGACCCAGTACTTC.

The chain has TRBV5-5 and TRBJ2-5, with 9 bases lining up with TRBD2. J gave up 3 bases and V 1 base, and 1 base lay outside the gene matches. This CDR3 has 14 residues. CDR1 and CDR2 (germline): SGHKS, YYEKEE (reference sequence). CDR3 residues: CASSLRLAEETQYF. The CDR3 DNA follows: TGTGCCAGCAGCTTGAGACTAGCGGAAGAGACCCAGTACTTC.

V is TRBV6-5 and J is TRBJ1-5, with D tentatively TRBD1 (5 bases). V was clipped by 8 bases and J by 5 bases, with 10 bases between them. The CDR3 extends over 12 amino acids. Germline V gene lookup returns CDR1 MNHEY and CDR2 SVGAGI. As DNA, the CDR3 is TGTGCCAGCGGGAAGACAGATCAGCCCCAGCATTTT. Residues: CASGKTDQPQHF.

This clone was seen once. This chain uses TRBV18 with TRBJ1-2; TRBD1 aligns across 7 bases. The CDR3 spans 15 residues. CDR1 is KGHSH, CDR2 LQKENI, per germline. After removal of 3 bases from V and 4 bases from J, the junction contained 8 bases not matched to a gene. In DNA, the CDR3 is TGTGCCAGCTCACCCGGAGAGGGGGCGTCCTATGGCTACACCTTC. Translated, it gives CASSPGEGASYGYTF.

The chain combines TRBV27 with TRBJ2-5, with 11 bases identical to TRBD2. Trimming took 6 bases from V and 2 from J; bases not matched to a gene: 8. CDR3 length equals 16 residues. CDR1 and CDR2 from the germline V gene are MNHEY and SMNVEV (reference sequence). CDR3 sequence (DNA): TGTGCCAGCAGACCGGGAAGACTAGCGGGGCAAGAGACCCAGTACTTC. As protein: CASRPGRLAGQETQYF.

This chain links TRBV5-8 with TRBJ1-6, with 9 nucleotides matching TRBD1. Per germline, CDR1 SGHTS and CDR2 YDEGEE. V shed 4 bases and J 10 bases; nucleotides not matched to a gene: 6. This CDR3 is built from 14 residues. Here the CDR3 reads CASSVTGGGSPLHF. In DNA form, the CDR3 reads TGTGCCAGCAGCGTTACAGGGGGCGGCTCACCCCTCCACTTT.

The chain uses TRBV7-2 and TRBJ2-2; 12 bases are a match to TRBD2. Trimming at V came to 6 bases and at J to 7 bases, leaving 9 bases not matched to a gene. This CDR3 has 16 amino acids. Germline values: CDR1 SGHTA, CDR2 FQGNSA. The chain's CDR3 is CASSPSGGASYGELFF. In nucleotides, the CDR3 is TGTGCCAGCAGTCCTAGCGGGGGGGCCTCCTACGGGGAGCTGTTTTTT.

This chain links TRBV6-6 with TRBJ1-1; TRBD1 might be the D (6 bases). The germline V gene has CDR1 MNHNY and CDR2 SVGAGI (reference sequence). Trimming stripped 2 bases from V and 6 bases from J, with 13 bases between. The CDR3 runs to 14 residues. The CDR3 here is CASSYTDPGAEAFF. The CDR3 nucleotides read TGTGCCAGCAGTTACACGGACCCAGGGGCTGAAGCTTTCTTT.

DNA for the CDR3: TGTGCCAGCAACACACAGGGGCCTGGAAACACCATATATTTT. It specifies CASNTQGPGNTIYF. The chain combines TRBV7-8 with TRBJ1-3; 7 nucleotides agree with TRBD1. V shed 7 bases, J shed 2 bases, and the junction held 5 bases outside the gene matches. Germline assignment: CDR1 SGHVS and CDR2 FQNEAQ. This CDR3 spans 14 amino acids.